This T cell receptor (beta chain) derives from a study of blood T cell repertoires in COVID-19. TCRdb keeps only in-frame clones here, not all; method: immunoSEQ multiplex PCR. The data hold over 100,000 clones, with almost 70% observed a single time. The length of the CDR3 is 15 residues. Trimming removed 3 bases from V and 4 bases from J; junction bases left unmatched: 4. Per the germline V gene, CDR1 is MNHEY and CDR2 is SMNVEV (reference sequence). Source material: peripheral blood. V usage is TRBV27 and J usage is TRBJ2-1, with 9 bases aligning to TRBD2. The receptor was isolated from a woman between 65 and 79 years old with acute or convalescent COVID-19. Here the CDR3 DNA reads TGTGCCAGCAGTTTGCGGGAGGGCCTATACAATGAGCAGTTCTTC. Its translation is CASSLREGLYNEQFF.